These 25 T cell receptor beta chains came from one sample sequenced in a study of T cells in women clearing cervical HPV infection. Clones were read by immunoSEQ multiplex PCR, and TCRdb kept only the in-frame ones, dropping some. This repertoire includes under 20,000 clones. Specimen: blood buffy coat. These receptors all stem from a woman between 18 and 75 years old with a cervical HPV16 infection that either progressed to CIN3+ or cleared (not recorded which).

Points on this clone: The CDR3 is cut off 3 residues early in the read; its end comes from the germline J gene. This chain joins TRBV19 and TRBJ2-7, with TRBD1 identical over 7 bases. The CDR3 is 15 residues long. Trimming took 7 bases from V and 4 from J; bases not matched to a gene: 13. Germline loops: CDR1 LNHDA, CDR2 SQIVND (reference sequence). This chain's CDR3 is CASKGGQGVMYEQYF. The part of the CDR3 DNA that was read is TGTGCCAGTAAAGGGGGCCAGGGGGTGATGTACGAG.

Concerning this clone: The read terminates 3 residues ahead of where the CDR3 ends, so the germline J gene completes it. V usage is TRBV19 and J usage is TRBJ1-3; 7 bases agree with TRBD1. Germline loops: CDR1 LNHDA, CDR2 SQIVND (reference sequence). The CDR3 is 15 residues long. Trimming at V came to 5 bases and at J to 7 bases, leaving 11 bases not matched to a gene. Partial CDR3 DNA: TGTGCCAGTAGTCCGACCACAGGGGCGCGGAACACC. This encodes CASSPTTGARNT. The full CDR3 protein reads CASSPTTGARNTIYF.

As for this clone: Read coverage stops 3 residues before the CDR3 terminus; the germline J gene supplies the remainder. The genes are TRBV4-1 and TRBJ2-3, with D perhaps TRBD1 (5 bases). Germline-derived CDR1 and CDR2 are MGHRA and YSYEKL. V dropped 0 bases and J dropped 0 bases, with 13 bases sitting between them. This CDR3 region has 17 residues. CDR3 residues: CASSQELWQGSTDTQYF. Partial CDR3 DNA: TGCGCCAGCAGCCAAGAATTATGGCAGGGAAGCACAGATACG.

Details on this clone: The read ends 3 residues shy of where the CDR3 ends; the end is completed using the germline J gene. The chain joins TRBV29-1 to TRBJ1-4; 7 bases match TRBD1. Germline CDR1 and CDR2: SQVTM and ANQGSEA. With V trimmed by 7 bases and J by 1 base, 3 bases remained unmatched. The CDR3 extends over 13 amino acids. Partial CDR3 DNA: TGCAGCGGCAGACAGGGAACTAATGAAAAA. This translates into CSGRQGTNEK. The complete CDR3 sequence is CSGRQGTNEKLFF.

Comments on this clone: Sequencing ends 3 residues short of the CDR3 end; the germline J gene provides the rest. The chain recombines TRBV20-1 with TRBJ2-5; weak D call: TRBD2 (6 bases). The V end was cut by 5 bases, the J end by 7 bases, with 20 bases between. This CDR3 is built from 14 residues. CDR1 and CDR2 (germline): DFQATT, SNEGSKA (reference sequence). CDR3: CSARPGTFTGTQYF. CDR3 DNA (partial): TGCAGTGCTCGTCCCGGGACTTTCACGGGGACC.

Note on this clone: Sequencing ends 3 residues short of the CDR3 end; the germline J gene provides the rest. This sequence joins TRBV7-8 and TRBJ2-7; maybe TRBD1 (5 bases). There are 11 residues in the CDR3. Trimming removed 5 bases at V and 3 bases at J, with 5 bases between. From germline, CDR1 is SGHVS and CDR2 FQNEAQ. CDR3 DNA, as far as it was read: TGTGCCAGCAGCAGGGGCTACGAG. Translating gives CASSRGYE. The CDR3 reads in full as CASSRGYEQYF.

By frequency, this clone registers medium-sized. The CDR3 extends 3 residues past the end of the read, so its final part is completed from the germline J gene. The chain has TRBV5-6 and TRBJ1-1; 7 bases are shared with TRBD1. Germline-derived CDR1 and CDR2 are SGHDT and YYEEEE. There are 12 residues in the CDR3. The CDR3 is CASSLVQGKAFF. CDR3 bases read: TGTGCCAGCAGCTTGGTACAGGGGAAA. The variable domain in full, completed from reference TRBV5-6 and TRBJ1-1, reads DAGVTQSPTHLIKTRGQQVTLRCSPKSGHDTVSWYQQALGQGPQFIFQYYEEEERQRGNFPDRFSGHQFPNYSSELNVNALLLGDSALYLCASSLVQGKAFFGQGTRLTVV.

Of note for this clone: The CDR3 end falls 3 residues outside the read, so it is completed with the germline J gene. The rearrangement links TRBV6-1 to TRBJ1-5, with a weak D call TRBD1 (5 bases). V was cut by 0 bases and J by 0 bases, with 9 bases left in between. From germline, CDR1 is MNHNS and CDR2 SASEGT. The CDR3 sequence is 16 residues long. The CDR3 loop is CASSEAGHFSNQPQHF. The CDR3 bases that were read are TGTGCCAGCAGTGAAGCTGGACACTTTAGCAATCAGCCC.

A remark on this clone: Coverage ceases 3 residues before the CDR3 finishes, and the germline J gene fills in the end. This chain joins TRBV2 and TRBJ2-7, with 10 bases that match TRBD1. The CDR3 has 16 residues. J was trimmed by 0 bases and V by 2 bases; bases with no gene match: 4. Germline loops: CDR1 SNHLY, CDR2 FYNNEI. This CDR3 reads CASSENRDRGSYEQYF. CDR3 bases read: TGTGCCAGCAGTGAAAACCGGGACAGGGGCTCCTACGAG.

As concerns this clone: Read data end 3 residues before the CDR3 end; the end is taken from the germline J gene. V is TRBV6-4 and J is TRBJ2-3; 8 bases line up with TRBD2. V was pared by 2 bases and J by 4 bases, with 8 bases of the junction left unmatched. CDR1 MRHNA and CDR2 SNTAGT come from the germline V gene. This CDR3 has 16 amino acids. The CDR3 DNA, read in part, is TGTGCCAGCAGTGACCAGGGACTAGAGTCCCCAGATACG. It specifies CASSDQGLESPDT. The whole CDR3 is CASSDQGLESPDTQYF.

Points on this clone: Read data end 3 residues before the CDR3 end; the end is taken from the germline J gene. The chain carries TRBV19 and TRBJ2-1; 8 bases match TRBD2. The CDR3 runs to 15 residues. From germline, CDR1 is LNHDA and CDR2 SQIVND (reference sequence). The ends lost 2 bases at V and 9 bases at J; junction bases unmatched: 9. The covered CDR3 bases are TGTGCCAGTAGTATATATCGCGGGGGGATTCGTGAG. Translation: CASSIYRGGIRE. The complete CDR3 reads CASSIYRGGIREQFF.

About this clone: The read falls 3 residues short of the CDR3 end, and the missing part is taken from the germline J gene. The gene calls are TRBV20-1 and TRBJ2-1; TRBD2 matches at 10 bases. The germline CDR1 and CDR2 sequences are DFQATT and SNEGSKA (reference sequence). The length of the CDR3 is 15 residues. V was pared by 5 bases and J by 5 bases, with 9 bases of the junction left unmatched. The CDR3: CSAPSSGRGNNEQFF. CDR3 DNA, as far as it was read: TGCAGTGCTCCTTCTAGCGGGAGAGGGAACAATGAG.

The CDR3 here is CASSLSRNSYEQYF. The CDR3 DNA, read in part, is TGTGCCAGCAGCTTGTCCAGGAACTCCTACGAG. The chain carries TRBV5-4 and TRBJ2-7; D gene uncertain. The read comes to an end 3 residues before the CDR3 does, leaving the germline J gene to fill in the end. The CDR3 is 14 amino acids. V lost 1 base to trimming and J lost 0 bases, with 8 bases between them. Germline V CDR1 and CDR2: SGHNT, YYREEE (reference sequence).

Notes on this clone: With the read ending 3 residues before the CDR3 end, the germline J gene is used to fill in that end. The chain joins TRBV7-2 to TRBJ2-7; no clear D gene. Between the trimmed V and J ends, which lost 2 bases and 1 base, there was a span of 9 bases. This CDR3 comprises 14 residues. The germline gives CDR1 SGHTA, CDR2 FQGNSA. CDR3 DNA (partial): TGTGCCAGCAGCTTATCGGCCGGGTCCTACGAG. Residues: CASSLSAGSYE. The entire CDR3 reads CASSLSAGSYEQYF.

A word on this clone: The read finishes 3 residues shy of the CDR3 end, and the germline J gene is used to complete it. The chain carries TRBV7-6 and TRBJ2-7, with a possible D match to TRBD1 (5 bases). Germline V gene sequence: CDR1 SGHVS, CDR2 FNYEAQ. There are 15 residues in the CDR3. The V end was cut by 0 bases, the J end by 4 bases, with 13 bases between. CDR3 protein: CASSLAAGKMYEQYF. The sequenced CDR3 bases are TGTGCCAGCAGCTTAGCGGCAGGGAAGATGTACGAG.

As regards this clone: From the germline J gene comes the end of the CDR3, since the read stops 3 residues before it. This chain uses TRBV18 with TRBJ2-7; D remains unclear. The CDR3 has 15 residues. Per the germline V gene, CDR1 is KGHSH and CDR2 is LQKENI. V was shortened by 2 bases and J by 2 bases, with 13 bases between the two germline ends. The CDR3 loop is CASSPSSRAAYEQYF. The DNA read from the CDR3 is TGTGCCAGCTCACCATCGTCAAGGGCCGCCTACGAG.

Comments on this clone: The read falls 3 residues short of the CDR3 end, and the missing part is taken from the germline J gene. The chain has TRBV2 and TRBJ1-1; 7 bases are a match to TRBD1. Germline lookup yields CDR1 SNHLY and CDR2 FYNNEI. After removal of 7 bases from V and 1 base from J, the junction contained 3 bases not matched to a gene. The CDR3 is 13 amino acids. The CDR3 bases that were read are TGTGCCAGCACGGGACAGTGGAACACTGAA. Translating gives CASTGQWNTE. The complete CDR3 reads CASTGQWNTEAFF.

Worth noting for this clone: The read is 3 residues too short to cover the CDR3 end, so that end is filled in from the germline J gene. The V call is TRBV2, the J call TRBJ1-6; D is perhaps TRBD1 (6 bases). V lost 2 bases and J 9 bases, leaving 14 bases between the germline ends. Germline CDR1 and CDR2: SNHLY and FYNNEI. CDR3 length: 15 residues. Partial CDR3 DNA: TGTGCCAGCAGTGAATGGACAGCCCGAAGTTCACCC. This sequence encodes CASSEWTARSSP. The complete CDR3 sequence is CASSEWTARSSPLHF. Full variable domain (remainder filled in from reference TRBV2 and TRBJ1-6): EPEVTQTPSHQVTQMGQEVILRCVPISNHLYFYWYRQILGQKVEFLVSFYNNEISEKSEIFDDQFSVERPDGSNFTLKIRSTKLEDSAMYFCASSEWTARSSPLHFGNGTRLTVT.

As concerns this clone: One end of the junction is discordant with germline, which a read error may explain. From the germline J gene comes the end of the CDR3, since the read stops 3 residues before it. This chain uses TRBV9 with TRBJ2-2; 11 bases are shared with TRBD2. The length of the CDR3 is 15 residues. Germline loops: CDR1 SGDLS, CDR2 YYNGEE. The CDR3 here is CAGSLLAGGTGELFF. Partial CDR3 DNA: TGTGCCGGCAGCCTCCTAGCGGGAGGCACCGGGGAG.

Remarks on this clone: The observed sequence ends 3 residues before the CDR3 terminus, with the missing tail filled in from the germline J gene. Other nucleotide sequences in the sample specify the same CDR3. The J gene is TRBJ2-3, the V gene TRBV2; no clear D gene. Germline V gene data show CDR1 as SNHLY and CDR2 as FYNNEI. Trimming took off 4 bases at V and 3 bases at J, with 5 bases between the two ends. CDR3 length: 12 residues. Partial CDR3 DNA: TGTGCCAGCAGTGTGTCAACAGATACG. Protein: CASSVSTDT. Given in full, the CDR3 is CASSVSTDTQYF. Supplemented by reference TRBV2 and TRBJ2-3, the full variable domain reads EPEVTQTPSHQVTQMGQEVILRCVPISNHLYFYWYRQILGQKVEFLVSFYNNEISEKSEIFDDQFSVERPDGSNFTLKIRSTKLEDSAMYFCASSVSTDTQYFGPGTRLTVL.

Of note for this clone: The CDR3 end falls 3 residues outside the read, so it is completed with the germline J gene. The chain employs TRBV18 and TRBJ2-1; the D gene is possibly TRBD1 (6 bases). V was clipped by 4 bases and J by 4 bases, with 14 bases between them. The germline CDR1 and CDR2 sequences are KGHSH and LQKENI. This CDR3 spans 15 amino acids. The part of the CDR3 DNA that was read is TGTGCCAGCTCACGGGGGACACACTCGTACAATGAG. The encoded protein is CASSRGTHSYNE. The full CDR3 is CASSRGTHSYNEQFF.

Notes on this clone: From the germline J gene comes the end of the CDR3, since the read stops 3 residues before it. J is TRBJ2-7 and V is TRBV5-1; TRBD1 matches at 10 bases. The CDR3 is 14 residues long. With 0 bases clipped from V and 5 bases from J, the junction kept 2 bases outside the gene matches. The germline CDR1 and CDR2 sequences are SGHRS and YFSETQ. The CDR3 region is CASSLGQGAHEQYF. The part of the CDR3 DNA that was read is TGCGCCAGCAGCTTGGGACAGGGGGCCCACGAG. Together with reference TRBV5-1 and TRBJ2-7, the CDR3 gives the full variable domain: KAGVTQTPRYLIKTRGQQVTLSCSPISGHRSVSWYQQTPGQGLQFLFEYFSETQRNKGNFPGRFSGRQFSNSRSEMNVSTLELGDSALYLCASSLGQGAHEQYFGPGTRLTVT.

A note on this clone: The CDR3 extends 3 residues past the end of the read, so its final part is completed from the germline J gene. The chain carries TRBV19 and TRBJ2-7; D may match TRBD1 or TRBD2 (6 bases each). CDR1 and CDR2 (germline): LNHDA, SQIVND (reference sequence). The CDR3 covers 18 residues. The V and J ends lost 2 bases and 2 bases respectively, with 22 bases between them. This CDR3 reads CASSIKASRGGQAYEQYF. The CDR3 DNA, read in part, is TGTGCCAGTAGTATAAAGGCGTCCAGGGGAGGTCAGGCCTACGAG. The entire variable domain, with the rest obtained from reference TRBV19 and TRBJ2-7, is as follows: DGGITQSPKYLFRKEGQNVTLSCEQNLNHDAMYWYRQDPGQGLRLIYYSQIVNDFQKGDIAEGYSVSREKKESFPLTVTSAQKNPTAFYLCASSIKASRGGQAYEQYFGPGTRLTVT.

As for this clone: The CDR3 end is not reached by the read, which stops 3 residues before it; the germline J gene fills it in. This sequence joins TRBV5-6 and TRBJ1-1; possible D gene TRBD1, 5 bases. CDR1 SGHDT and CDR2 YYEEEE come from the germline V gene. The CDR3 has 13 residues. This chain's CDR3 is CASRVRTIAGAFF. CDR3 DNA, as far as it was read: TGTGCCAGCAGAGTTAGGACAATAGCGGGG. The full variable domain, completed using reference TRBV5-6 and TRBJ1-1, is DAGVTQSPTHLIKTRGQQVTLRCSPKSGHDTVSWYQQALGQGPQFIFQYYEEEERQRGNFPDRFSGHQFPNYSSELNVNALLLGDSALYLCASRVRTIAGAFFGQGTRLTVV.

The CDR3 bases that were read are TGTGCCATCAGGGGGGCAGGCGAATATGGC. Residues: CAIRGAGEYG. The full CDR3 protein reads CAIRGAGEYGYTF. The rearrangement joins TRBV10-3 to TRBJ1-2; a weak D match, TRBD1 (6 bases). Read data end 3 residues before the CDR3 end; the end is taken from the germline J gene. This CDR3 has 13 amino acids. Deletions cut 6 bases from V and 5 bases from J, with 13 bases between. CDR1 and CDR2 from the germline V gene are ENHRY and SYGVKD.